The 20 T cell receptor beta chains below all came from one sample that was sequenced in a study of blood T cell repertoires in COVID-19. The table came from immunoSEQ multiplex PCR; TCRdb's copy has only in-frame clones and leaves some out. The sample consists of about 190,000 clones, 88% of them appearing once. The sample comprised peripheral blood. Receptors originate from a human donor in a cohort sampled during active COVID-19.

The rearrangement joins TRBV19 to TRBJ1-2; 8 bases are a match to TRBD1. The CDR3 is 16 amino acids. With 5 bases clipped from V and 8 bases from J, the junction kept 16 bases outside the gene matches. Germline V gives CDR1 LNHDA, CDR2 SQIVND (reference sequence). CDR3 amino acids: CASSPPWTGPVGGYTF. The CDR3 DNA reads as TGTGCCAGTAGTCCGCCCTGGACAGGGCCAGTGGGGGGCTACACCTTC.

V is TRBV7-2 and J is TRBJ2-2, with 10 nucleotides matching TRBD2. The CDR3 is 16 residues long. Trimming took 5 bases from V and 5 from J; bases not matched to a gene: 8. Germline loops: CDR1 SGHTA, CDR2 FQGNSA. CDR3 nucleotide sequence: TGTGCCAGCAGCAACGGACTAGCGGCCATGACCGGGGAGCTGTTTTTT. This codes for CASSNGLAAMTGELFF.

This chain links TRBV30 with TRBJ2-7; 8 bases line up with TRBD2. The CDR3 spans 14 residues. Germline CDR1 reads GTSNPN; CDR2 reads SVGIG (reference sequence). V shed 3 bases, J shed 5 bases, and the junction held 9 bases outside the gene matches. CDR3 DNA: TGTGCCTGGAGAACGCCGGGAGGGCCTAACGAGCAGTACTTC. Protein sequence: CAWRTPGGPNEQYF. The full variable domain, completed using reference TRBV30 and TRBJ2-7, is SQTIHQWPATLVQPVGSPLSLECTVEGTSNPNLYWYRQAAGRGLQLLFYSVGIGQISSEVPQNLSASRPQDRQFILSSKKLLLSDSGFYLCAWRTPGGPNEQYFGPGTRLTVT.

The gene calls are TRBV7-2 and TRBJ2-7; TRBD1 aligns across 10 bases. J lost 5 bases, V lost 1 base, and 2 bases had no gene match. The CDR3 covers 14 residues. CDR1 and CDR2 from the germline V gene are SGHTA and FQGNSA. The CDR3 DNA follows: TGTGCCAGCAGCTTAGGACAGGGGGCCCACGAGCAGTACTTC. This gives the protein CASSLGQGAHEQYF.

The chain joins TRBV27 to TRBJ2-2; the match to TRBD2 covers 9 bases. CDR3 size: 17 residues. The J segment lost 6 bases and the V segment lost 5 bases, leaving 13 bases of the junction unmatched. Per germline, CDR1 MNHEY and CDR2 SMNVEV (reference sequence). CDR3 region: CASSRGTSTGLAGELFF. The CDR3 DNA sequence: TGTGCCAGCAGTAGAGGGACTAGCACCGGATTGGCCGGGGAGCTGTTTTTT.

This clone was seen more than once but under ten times. V and J are TRBV6-5 and TRBJ1-5; D gene ambiguous. This CDR3 has 13 amino acids. The V gene lost 7 bases and the J gene lost 3 bases, with 10 bases spanning the gap. Germline V CDR1 and CDR2: MNHEY, SVGAGI. Here the CDR3 DNA reads TGTGCCAGCACCGTCCGGGTCAATCAGCCCCAGCATTTT. This translates into CASTVRVNQPQHF.

The chain links TRBV28 to TRBJ2-3, with 14 bases aligning to TRBD2. The CDR3 extends over 17 amino acids. Germline values: CDR1 MDHEN, CDR2 SYDVKM. J gave up 8 bases and V 4 bases, and 11 bases lay outside the gene matches. The CDR3 reads CASSSPGLAGVGPTQYF. CDR3 bases: TGTGCCAGCAGTTCCCCGGGACTAGCGGGAGTAGGGCCTACGCAGTATTTT.

Comments on this clone: This same CDR3 is encoded by further DNA sequences in the sample. The J gene is TRBJ2-3, the V gene TRBV10-3; 7 bases align to TRBD1. Losses at the gene ends were 0 bases for V and 3 bases for J; bases not matched to a gene: 0. CDR1 and CDR2 (germline): ENHRY, SYGVKD. The CDR3 covers 14 residues. CDR3 residues: CAISESTGTDTQYF. The CDR3 bases are TGTGCCATCAGTGAGTCGACAGGGACAGATACGCAGTATTTT.

This chain connects TRBV11-3 to TRBJ1-6, with 9 bases identical to TRBD1. The CDR3 totals 14 residues. The germline CDR1 and CDR2 sequences are SGHNT and YENEEA. V lost 3 bases to trimming and J lost 7 bases; unmatched junction nucleotides: 1. CDR3 DNA sequence: TGTGCCAGCAGCTTGGGACAGGGAAATTCACCCCTCCACTTT. This gives the protein CASSLGQGNSPLHF.

The chain combines TRBV27 with TRBJ2-7; tentative D call: TRBD1 (6 bases). This CDR3 is built from 13 residues. Trimming left V 6 bases short and J 5 bases short, with 14 bases between. The germline gives CDR1 MNHEY, CDR2 SMNVEV (reference sequence). Here the CDR3 reads CASRLNGDNEQYF. CDR3 nucleotide sequence: TGTGCCAGCAGATTGAATGGGGACAACGAGCAGTACTTC.

V is TRBV27 and J is TRBJ2-7; a weak D match, TRBD2 (6 bases). The ends were cut back, 8 bases at V and 4 bases at J, with 15 bases in the middle. The CDR3 contains 13 residues. CDR1 MNHEY and CDR2 SMNVEV come from the germline V gene (reference sequence). CDR3 bases: TGTGCCAGCGGTGATGTCGGGAGTTACGAGCAGTACTTC. This encodes CASGDVGSYEQYF.

The chain has TRBV7-2 and TRBJ2-3; 7 bases fit TRBD2. The germline gives CDR1 SGHTA, CDR2 FQGNSA. The CDR3 loop spans 17 amino acids. After removal of 4 bases from V and 6 bases from J, the junction contained 16 bases not matched to a gene. DNA for the CDR3: TGTGCCAGCAGCTCCGGAATGGCGGGAGCGCCGACGGATACGCAGTATTTT. Its protein product is CASSSGMAGAPTDTQYF.

This rearrangement joins TRBV30 to TRBJ1-5; D is undetermined. Germline CDR1 GTSNPN, CDR2 SVGIG (reference sequence). Trimming took 1 base from V and 2 from J, leaving 6 bases between them. The CDR3 loop spans 13 amino acids. The DNA for the CDR3 is TGTGCCTGGAGTGGCGGGCGCAATCAGCCCCAGCATTTT. Protein sequence: CAWSGGRNQPQHF. Full variable domain (outside the CDR3, taken from reference TRBV30 and TRBJ1-5): SQTIHQWPATLVQPVGSPLSLECTVEGTSNPNLYWYRQAAGRGLQLLFYSVGIGQISSEVPQNLSASRPQDRQFILSSKKLLLSDSGFYLCAWSGGRNQPQHFGDGTRLSIL.

This CDR3 is CASSATGNQPQHF. The CDR3 DNA is TGCGCCAGCTCAGCGACAGGCAATCAGCCCCAGCATTTT. J is TRBJ1-5 and V is TRBV10-2; weak D call: TRBD1 (5 bases). CDR3 length: 13 amino acids. V lost 8 bases to trimming and J lost 2 bases, with 10 bases between them. Germline values: CDR1 WSHSY, CDR2 SAAADI.

The rearrangement joins TRBV29-1 to TRBJ2-1; D unclear. The CDR3 length is 11 residues. Germline lookup yields CDR1 SQVTM and CDR2 ANQGSEA. V lost 3 bases, J lost 9 bases, and 9 bases lay in between. The CDR3, as DNA: TGCAGCGTTGATTCTGCGGTTGAGCAGTTCTTC. Protein product: CSVDSAVEQFF.

The V call is TRBV23-1, the J call TRBJ2-7; possibly TRBD1 for D (6 bases). TRBV23-1 is classed as an ORF, of uncertain function. The CDR3 runs 15 residues. The V end was cut by 2 bases, the J end by 2 bases, with 13 bases between. The CDR3 reads CASSQMKGDTYEQYF. Here the CDR3 DNA reads TGCGCCAGCAGTCAAATGAAGGGGGACACCTACGAGCAGTACTTC.

The V gene is TRBV5-1, the J gene TRBJ2-5; D uncertain. V lost 3 bases to trimming and J lost 0 bases, with 9 bases between them. From germline, CDR1 is SGHRS and CDR2 YFSETQ. This CDR3 comprises 14 residues. The DNA for the CDR3 is TGCGCCAGCAGCTCGACACCACACCAAGAGACCCAGTACTTC. It is translated as CASSSTPHQETQYF.

The V call is TRBV4-2, the J call TRBJ2-1; 11 nucleotides match TRBD2. The CDR3 has 16 residues. Trimming cost V 3 bases and J 4 bases; bases outside gene matches: 5. Germline V gives CDR1 LGHNA, CDR2 YNFKEQ. The CDR3 region is CASSQDGTSGYNEQFF. CDR3 nucleotides: TGTGCCAGCAGCCAGGATGGGACTAGCGGATACAATGAGCAGTTCTTC.

This chain links TRBV5-4 with TRBJ1-2; D might be TRBD1 (5 bases). Germline lookup yields CDR1 SGHNT and CDR2 YYREEE (reference sequence). The CDR3 totals 18 residues. V shed 2 bases and J shed 0 bases, with 20 bases lying between them. This CDR3 is CASSLRTILLHSNYGYTF. For the CDR3, the DNA is TGTGCCAGCAGCTTAAGGACAATCCTACTCCACTCTAACTATGGCTACACCTTC.

This chain joins TRBV3-1 (or the pseudogene TRBV3-2) and TRBJ2-7; 7 positions match TRBD1. Germline assignment: CDR1 LGHDT and CDR2 YNNKEL (reference sequence). V shed 5 bases and J 6 bases; nucleotides not matched to a gene: 4. The CDR3 length is 12 residues. CDR3 in DNA: TGTGCCAGCAGCTCAGGGACAGCCGAGCAGTACTTC. Translating gives CASSSGTAEQYF.